A single TCR beta chain is shown here with its context. Method: immunoSEQ multiplex PCR; TCRdb's copy keeps in-frame clones and lacks some. This repertoire shows roughly 2.5 million clones, over 85% found once; its top ten account for 0.14%. Trimming removed 0 bases from V and 0 bases from J, with 5 bases in between. Looked up from germline, CDR1 is SGDLS and CDR2 is YYNGEE. The CDR3 runs to 14 residues. This record comes from a study of shared clonotypes between healthy human individuals. Across the study: The study drew on two women and three men aged 18 to 49 as donors.

Source material: naive CD4+ T cells sorted from blood. Subset denoted: CD45RA+ positively selected. This chain links TRBV9 with TRBJ2-3; D remains ambiguous. This receptor was taken from a man between 18 and 35 years old in good health. The chain's CDR3 is CASSVEPSTDTQYF. Written as DNA, the CDR3 is TGTGCCAGCAGCGTAGAACCGAGCACAGATACGCAGTATTTT.